This T cell receptor (beta chain) was recovered during a study of technical replicates of blood from a few donors. This clone was seen once. The data were produced by immunoSEQ multiplex PCR, yet TCRdb's version contains in-frame clones alone and is incomplete. The repertoire includes about 83,000 clones, more than 90% of them detected once, and 0.25% sits in the top ten. V was cut by 3 bases and J by 1 base, with 9 bases left in between. The CDR3 spans 14 residues. Germline V gene lookup returns CDR1 SNHLY and CDR2 FYNNEI. This chain joins TRBV2 and TRBJ2-5; D ambiguous. Source material: T cells isolated from PBMCs. This clonotype was obtained from a human donor in good health. The CDR3 DNA follows: TGTGCCAGCAGTGAGGCGGAACTCCAAGAGACCCAGTACTTC. The encoded protein is CASSEAELQETQYF.